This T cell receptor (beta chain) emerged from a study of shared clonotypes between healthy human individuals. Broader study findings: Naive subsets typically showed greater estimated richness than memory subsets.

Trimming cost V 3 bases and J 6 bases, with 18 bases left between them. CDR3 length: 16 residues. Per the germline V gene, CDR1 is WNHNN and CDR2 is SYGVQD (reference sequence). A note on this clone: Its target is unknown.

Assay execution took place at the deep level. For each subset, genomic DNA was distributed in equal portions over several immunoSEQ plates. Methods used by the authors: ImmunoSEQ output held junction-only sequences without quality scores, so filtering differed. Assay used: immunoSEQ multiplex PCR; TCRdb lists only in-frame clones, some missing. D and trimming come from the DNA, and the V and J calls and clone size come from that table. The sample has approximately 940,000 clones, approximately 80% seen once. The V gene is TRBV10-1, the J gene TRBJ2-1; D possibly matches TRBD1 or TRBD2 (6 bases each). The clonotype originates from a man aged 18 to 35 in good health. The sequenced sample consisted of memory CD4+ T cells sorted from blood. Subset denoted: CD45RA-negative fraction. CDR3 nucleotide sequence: TGCGCCAGCAGTGACCTCTGGGGGGACAATATCAATGAGCAGTTCTTC. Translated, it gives CASSDLWGDNINEQFF.